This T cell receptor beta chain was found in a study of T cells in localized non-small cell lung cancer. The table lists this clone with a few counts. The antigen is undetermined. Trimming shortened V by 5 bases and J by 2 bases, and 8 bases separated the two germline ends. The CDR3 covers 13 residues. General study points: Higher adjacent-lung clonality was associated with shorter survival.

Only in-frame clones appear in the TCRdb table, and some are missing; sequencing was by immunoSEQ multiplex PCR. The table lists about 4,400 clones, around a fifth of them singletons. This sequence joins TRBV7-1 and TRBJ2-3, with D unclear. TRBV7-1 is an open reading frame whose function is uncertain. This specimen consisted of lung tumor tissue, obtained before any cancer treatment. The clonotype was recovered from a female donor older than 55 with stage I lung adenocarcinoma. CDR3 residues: CASSPRATDTQYF. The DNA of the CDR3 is TGTGCCAGCAGCCCCCGGGCCACAGATACGCAGTATTTT.